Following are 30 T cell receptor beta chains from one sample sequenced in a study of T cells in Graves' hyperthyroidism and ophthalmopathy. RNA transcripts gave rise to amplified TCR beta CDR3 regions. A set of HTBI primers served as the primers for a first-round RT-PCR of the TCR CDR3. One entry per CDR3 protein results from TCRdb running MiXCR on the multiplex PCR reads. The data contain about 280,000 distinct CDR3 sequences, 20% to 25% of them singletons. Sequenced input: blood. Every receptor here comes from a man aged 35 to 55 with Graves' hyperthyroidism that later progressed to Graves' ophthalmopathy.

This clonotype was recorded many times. CDR3 DNA sequence: TGCAGCGCCGGGGGCACGTTGAACACTGAAGCTTTCTTT. Its protein product is CSAGGTLNTEAFF. The V call is TRBV29-1, the J call TRBJ1-1; a possible D gene is TRBD1 (6 bases). CDR3 length equals 13 residues. The germline gives CDR1 SQVTM, CDR2 ANQGSEA. V was clipped by 7 bases and J by 0 bases, with 12 bases between them.

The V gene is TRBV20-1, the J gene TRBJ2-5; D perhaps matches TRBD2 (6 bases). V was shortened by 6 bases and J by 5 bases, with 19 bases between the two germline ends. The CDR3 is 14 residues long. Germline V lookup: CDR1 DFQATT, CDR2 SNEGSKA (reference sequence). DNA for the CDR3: TGCAGTGCGGAAGAACTAGCTTTGAGGGAGACCCAGTACTTC. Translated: CSAEELALRETQYF.

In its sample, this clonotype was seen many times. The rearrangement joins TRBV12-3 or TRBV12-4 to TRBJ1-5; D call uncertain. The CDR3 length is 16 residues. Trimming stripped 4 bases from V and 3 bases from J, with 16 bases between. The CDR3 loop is CASSSADRAANQPQHF. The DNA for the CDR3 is TGTGCCAGCAGTTCGGCGGACCGCGCCGCCAATCAGCCCCAGCATTTT.

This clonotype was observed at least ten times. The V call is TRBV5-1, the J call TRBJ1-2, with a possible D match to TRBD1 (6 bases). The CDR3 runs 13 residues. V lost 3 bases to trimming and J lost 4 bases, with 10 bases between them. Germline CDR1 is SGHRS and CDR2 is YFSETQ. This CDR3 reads CASSWDIAYGYTF. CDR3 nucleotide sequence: TGCGCCAGCAGCTGGGACATCGCCTATGGCTACACCTTC.

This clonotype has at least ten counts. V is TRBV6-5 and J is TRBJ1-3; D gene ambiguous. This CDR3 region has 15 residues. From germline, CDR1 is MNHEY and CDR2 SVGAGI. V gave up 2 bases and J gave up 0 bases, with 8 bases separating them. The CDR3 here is CASSYGRTSGNTIYF. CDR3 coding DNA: TGTGCCAGCAGTTACGGGCGCACCTCTGGAAACACCATATATTTT.

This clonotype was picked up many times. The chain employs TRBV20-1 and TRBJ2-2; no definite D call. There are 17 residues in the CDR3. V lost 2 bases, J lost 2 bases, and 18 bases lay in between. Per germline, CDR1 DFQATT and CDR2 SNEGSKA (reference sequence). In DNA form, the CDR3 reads TGCAGTGCTAGATATTTCCTACGCGGACGAAACACCGGGGAGCTGTTTTTT. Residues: CSARYFLRGRNTGELFF.

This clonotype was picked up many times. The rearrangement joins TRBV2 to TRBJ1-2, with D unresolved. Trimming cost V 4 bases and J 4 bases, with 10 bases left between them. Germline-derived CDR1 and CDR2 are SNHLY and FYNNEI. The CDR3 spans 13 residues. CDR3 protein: CASSVMSFYGYTF. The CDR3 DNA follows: TGTGCCAGCAGTGTAATGAGTTTCTATGGCTACACCTTC.

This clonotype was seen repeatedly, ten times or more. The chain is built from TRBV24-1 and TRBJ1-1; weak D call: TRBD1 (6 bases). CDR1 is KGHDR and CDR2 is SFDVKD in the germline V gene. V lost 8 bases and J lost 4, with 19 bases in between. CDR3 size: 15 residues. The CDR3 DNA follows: TGTGCCACCAACAGAGAAGAGGGGGGATCCACTGAAGCTTTCTTT. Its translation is CATNREEGGSTEAFF.

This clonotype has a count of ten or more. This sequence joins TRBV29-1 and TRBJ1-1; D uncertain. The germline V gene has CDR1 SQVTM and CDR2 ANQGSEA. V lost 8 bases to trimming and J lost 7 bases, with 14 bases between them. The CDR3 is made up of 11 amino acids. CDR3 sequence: CSSYSGDEAFF. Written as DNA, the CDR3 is TGCAGCTCTTACAGTGGGGATGAAGCTTTCTTT. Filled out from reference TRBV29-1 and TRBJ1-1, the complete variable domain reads SAVISQKPSRDICQRGTSLTIQCQVDSQVTMMFWYRQQPGQSLTLIATANQGSEATYESGFVIDKFPISRPNLTFSTLTVSNMSPEDSSIYLCSSYSGDEAFFGQGTRLTVV.

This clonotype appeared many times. Written as DNA, the CDR3 is TGTGCCAGCAGTGAAGGGACTAGCGACACCGGGGAGCTGTTTTTT. It yields the protein CASSEGTSDTGELFF. This chain joins TRBV6-1 and TRBJ2-2; 9 bases agree with TRBD2. The germline CDR1 and CDR2 sequences are MNHNS and SASEGT. The length of the CDR3 is 15 residues. V lost 1 base, J lost 3 bases, and 0 bases stayed unmatched.

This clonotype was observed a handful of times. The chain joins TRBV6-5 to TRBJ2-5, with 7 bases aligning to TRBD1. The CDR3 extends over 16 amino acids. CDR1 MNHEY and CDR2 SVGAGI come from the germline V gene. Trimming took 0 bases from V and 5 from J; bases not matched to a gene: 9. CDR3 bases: TGTGCCAGCAGTTACTCGTGGCAACGAGGGGGCGAGACCCAGTACTTC. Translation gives CASSYSWQRGGETQYF.

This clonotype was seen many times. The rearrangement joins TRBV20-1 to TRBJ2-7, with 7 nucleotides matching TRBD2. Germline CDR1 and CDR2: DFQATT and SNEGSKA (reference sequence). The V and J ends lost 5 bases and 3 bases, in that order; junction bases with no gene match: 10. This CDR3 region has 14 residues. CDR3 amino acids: CSASPPGGGYEQYF. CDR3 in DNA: TGCAGTGCTTCTCCTCCGGGAGGTGGCTACGAGCAGTACTTC.

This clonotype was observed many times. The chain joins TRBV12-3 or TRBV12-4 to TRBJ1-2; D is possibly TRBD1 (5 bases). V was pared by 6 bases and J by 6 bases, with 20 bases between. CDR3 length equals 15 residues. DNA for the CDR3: TGTGCCAGCAGCCGAGACAGTGAGGGTGTCCATGGCTACACCTTC. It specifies CASSRDSEGVHGYTF.

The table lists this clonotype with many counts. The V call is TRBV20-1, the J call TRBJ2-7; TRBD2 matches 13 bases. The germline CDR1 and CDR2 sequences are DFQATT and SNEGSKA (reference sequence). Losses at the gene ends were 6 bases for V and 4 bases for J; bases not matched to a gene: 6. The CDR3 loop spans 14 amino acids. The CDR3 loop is CSAGLAGHPYEQYF. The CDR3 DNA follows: TGCAGTGCGGGACTAGCGGGACACCCGTACGAGCAGTACTTC.

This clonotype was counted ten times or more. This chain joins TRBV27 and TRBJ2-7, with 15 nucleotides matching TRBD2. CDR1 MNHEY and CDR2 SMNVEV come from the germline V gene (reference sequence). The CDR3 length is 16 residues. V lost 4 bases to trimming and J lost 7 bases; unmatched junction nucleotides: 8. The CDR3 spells CASSSAGTSGRLEQYF. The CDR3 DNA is TGTGCCAGCAGTTCAGCCGGGACTAGCGGGAGGCTTGAGCAGTACTTC.

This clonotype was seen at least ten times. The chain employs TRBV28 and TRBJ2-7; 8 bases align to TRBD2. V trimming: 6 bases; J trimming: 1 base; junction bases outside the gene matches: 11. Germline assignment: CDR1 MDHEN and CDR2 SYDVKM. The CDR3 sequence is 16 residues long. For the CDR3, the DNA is TGTGCCAGCAGCTCCCCGTTCGAGCGGGGGTCCTACGAGCAGTACTTC. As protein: CASSSPFERGSYEQYF.

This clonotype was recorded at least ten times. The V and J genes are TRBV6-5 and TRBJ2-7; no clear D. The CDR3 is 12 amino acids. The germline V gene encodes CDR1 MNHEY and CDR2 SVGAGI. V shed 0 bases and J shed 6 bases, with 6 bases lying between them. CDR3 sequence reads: CASSYSLSEQYF. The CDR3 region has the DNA TGTGCCAGCAGTTACTCTCTATCCGAGCAGTACTTC.

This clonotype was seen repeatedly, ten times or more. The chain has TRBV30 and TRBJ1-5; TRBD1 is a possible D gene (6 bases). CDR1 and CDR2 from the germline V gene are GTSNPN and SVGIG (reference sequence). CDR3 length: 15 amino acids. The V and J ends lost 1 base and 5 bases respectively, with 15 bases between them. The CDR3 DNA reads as TGTGCCTGGAGTGAGGTCGGACAGACCGATCAGCCCCAGCATTTT. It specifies CAWSEVGQTDQPQHF.

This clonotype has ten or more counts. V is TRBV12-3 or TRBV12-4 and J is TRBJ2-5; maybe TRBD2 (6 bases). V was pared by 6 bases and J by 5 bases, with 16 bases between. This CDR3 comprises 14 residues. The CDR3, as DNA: TGTGCCAGCAGCTTGAGCGGGCGCGGGGAGACCCAGTACTTC. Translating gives CASSLSGRGETQYF.

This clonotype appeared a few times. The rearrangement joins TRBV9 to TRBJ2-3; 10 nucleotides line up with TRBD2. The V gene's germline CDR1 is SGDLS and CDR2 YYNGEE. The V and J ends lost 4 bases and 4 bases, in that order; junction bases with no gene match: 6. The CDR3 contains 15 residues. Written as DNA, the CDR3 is TGTGCCAGCAGCCCCTCTAGCGGGAGATCAGATACGCAGTATTTT. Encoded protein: CASSPSSGRSDTQYF.

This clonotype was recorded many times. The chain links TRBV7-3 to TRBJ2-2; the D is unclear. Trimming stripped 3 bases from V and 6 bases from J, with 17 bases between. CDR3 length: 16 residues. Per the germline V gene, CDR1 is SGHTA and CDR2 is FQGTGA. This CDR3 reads CASSFLGGSVAGELFF. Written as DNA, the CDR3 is TGTGCCAGCAGCTTTCTCGGTGGGTCGGTTGCCGGGGAGCTGTTTTTT.

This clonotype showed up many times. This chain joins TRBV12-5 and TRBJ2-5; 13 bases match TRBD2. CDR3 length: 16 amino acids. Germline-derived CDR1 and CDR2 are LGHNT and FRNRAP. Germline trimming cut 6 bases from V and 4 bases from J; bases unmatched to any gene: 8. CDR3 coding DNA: TGTGCTAGTGGAGGAGGGACTAGCGGGATTGTAGAGACCCAGTACTTC. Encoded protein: CASGGGTSGIVETQYF.

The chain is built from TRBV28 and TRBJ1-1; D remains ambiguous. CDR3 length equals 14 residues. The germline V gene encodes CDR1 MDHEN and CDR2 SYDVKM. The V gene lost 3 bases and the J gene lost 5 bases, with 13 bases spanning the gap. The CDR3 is CASSFRSVGTEAFF. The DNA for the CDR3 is TGTGCCAGCAGTTTTCGGTCGGTAGGTACTGAAGCTTTCTTT.

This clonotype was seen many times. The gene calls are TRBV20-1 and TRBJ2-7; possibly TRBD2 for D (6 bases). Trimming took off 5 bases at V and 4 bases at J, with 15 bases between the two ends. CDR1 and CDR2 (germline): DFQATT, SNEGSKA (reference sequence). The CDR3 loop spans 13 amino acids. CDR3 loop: CSASIAVTYEQYF. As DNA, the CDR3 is TGCAGTGCTTCTATAGCGGTTACGTACGAGCAGTACTTC.

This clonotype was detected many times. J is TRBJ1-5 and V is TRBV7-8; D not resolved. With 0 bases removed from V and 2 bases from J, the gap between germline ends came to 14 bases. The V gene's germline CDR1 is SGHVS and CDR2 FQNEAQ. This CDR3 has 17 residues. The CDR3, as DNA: TGTGCCAGCAGCTTAGCCGGGTCGGCGCGGGGCAATCAGCCCCAGCATTTT. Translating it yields CASSLAGSARGNQPQHF.

The CDR3 loop reads CASSLYPTEAFF. CDR3 coding DNA: TGTGCCAGCAGTCTGTACCCCACTGAAGCTTTCTTT. The V call is TRBV28, the J call TRBJ1-1; D ambiguous. V lost 5 bases, J lost 4 bases, and 8 bases lay in between. The CDR3 contains 12 residues. CDR1 is MDHEN and CDR2 is SYDVKM in the germline V gene.

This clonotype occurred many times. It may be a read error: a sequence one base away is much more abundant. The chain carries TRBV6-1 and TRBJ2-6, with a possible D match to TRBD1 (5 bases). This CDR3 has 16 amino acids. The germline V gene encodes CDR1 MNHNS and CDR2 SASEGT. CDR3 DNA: TGTGCCAGCAGCGTCTCGCCCGCCTCTGGGGCCAGCGTCCTGACTTTC. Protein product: CASSVSPASGASVLTF.

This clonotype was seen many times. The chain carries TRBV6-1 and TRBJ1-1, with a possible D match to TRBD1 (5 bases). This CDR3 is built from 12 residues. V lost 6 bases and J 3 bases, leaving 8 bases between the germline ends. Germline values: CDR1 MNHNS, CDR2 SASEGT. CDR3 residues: CASSAGYTEAFF. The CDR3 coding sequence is TGTGCCAGCAGCGCAGGGTACACTGAAGCTTTCTTT.

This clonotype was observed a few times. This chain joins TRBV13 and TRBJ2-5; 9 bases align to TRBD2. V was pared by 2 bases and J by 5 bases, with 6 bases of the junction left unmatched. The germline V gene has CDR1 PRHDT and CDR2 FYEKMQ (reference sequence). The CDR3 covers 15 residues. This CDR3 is CASSLPTSGRETQYF. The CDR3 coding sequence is TGTGCCAGCAGCTTACCGACTAGCGGAAGGGAGACCCAGTACTTC.

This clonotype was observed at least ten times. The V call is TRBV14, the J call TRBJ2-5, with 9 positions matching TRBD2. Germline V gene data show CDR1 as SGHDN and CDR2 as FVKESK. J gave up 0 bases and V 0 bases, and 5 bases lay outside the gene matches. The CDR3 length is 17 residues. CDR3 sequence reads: CASSQDPSGKYQETQYF. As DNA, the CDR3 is TGTGCCAGCAGCCAAGATCCTAGCGGGAAATACCAAGAGACCCAGTACTTC.